This T cell receptor beta chain was observed in a study of T cells after posttransplantation cyclophosphamide. Assay: immunoSEQ multiplex PCR; the TCRdb copy retains only in-frame clones and omits some. Listed for the sample are 42,000 or so clones, none seen a single time. This clone has at least ten counts. The CDR3 loop spans 13 amino acids. Deletions cut 3 bases from V and 2 bases from J, with 7 bases between. Germline values: CDR1 SGHAT, CDR2 FQDESV (reference sequence). This chain connects TRBV11-1 to TRBJ1-2, with D possibly matching TRBD1 (5 bases). The sequenced sample was PBMCs. The TCR was taken from a woman in her forties or fifties in good health and a related stem cell transplant donor. The CDR3 loop is CASSFDSNYGYTF. CDR3 sequence (DNA): TGTGCCAGCAGCTTCGACAGCAACTATGGCTACACCTTC. Supplemented by reference TRBV11-1 and TRBJ1-2, the full variable domain reads EAEVAQSPRYKITEKSQAVAFWCDPISGHATLYWYRQILGQGPELLVQFQDESVVDDSQLPKDRFSAERLKGVDSTLKIQPAELGDSAMYLCASSFDSNYGYTFGSGTRLTVV.